Following are 7 T cell receptor beta chains from one sample sequenced in a study of T cell repertoires in cytomegalovirus infection. From the reads, TCRdb called clonotypes with MiXCR, one entry per CDR3 protein. The top ten clones hold roughly 16% of a sample with hundreds of thousands of distinct CDR3 sequences, around 30% of them seen once. Their recognized antigens are unknown. The specimen comprised cultured PBMCs, sampled from culture after CMV antigen stimulation. These receptors came from a human donor in good health (CMV status not recorded). Some clones in this sample may be carry-over from other donors' samples.

This chain links TRBV19 with TRBJ2-3; D may be TRBD1 (5 bases). The CDR3 loop spans 15 amino acids. Looked up from germline, CDR1 is LNHDA and CDR2 is SQIVND (reference sequence). Trimming took 9 bases from V and 1 from J, leaving 17 bases between them. In DNA form, the CDR3 reads TGTGCCAGCCGTACAGGCGTAAGAGGCACAGATACGCAGTATTTT. This sequence encodes CASRTGVRGTDTQYF.

The J gene is TRBJ2-5, the V gene TRBV20-1; 12 bases fit TRBD2. V lost 6 bases and J lost 4; bases outside the gene matches: 15. This CDR3 has 17 amino acids. From germline, CDR1 is DFQATT and CDR2 SNEGSKA (reference sequence). The CDR3 region has the DNA TGCAGTGCCCACCTCCCCCTAGCGGGAGGGCCGGTAGAGACCCAGTACTTC. Amino acids: CSAHLPLAGGPVETQYF.

Only a few counts were recorded for this clonotype. The chain recombines TRBV12-3 or TRBV12-4 with TRBJ1-3; D uncertain. The CDR3 totals 13 residues. V gave up 3 bases and J gave up 3 bases, with 6 bases separating them. The CDR3 bases are TGTGCCAGCAGTTTGCAGGTTGGAAACACCATATATTTT. Its protein product is CASSLQVGNTIYF.

This clonotype was counted many times. V gene TRBV7-2 combines with J gene TRBJ2-7; D is possibly TRBD2 (5 bases). CDR1 and CDR2 from the germline V gene are SGHTA and FQGNSA. Deletions cut 5 bases from V and 3 bases from J, with 20 bases between. CDR3 length: 16 amino acids. This CDR3 is CASSDRGAPRGYEQYF. CDR3 bases: TGTGCCAGCAGCGACCGGGGAGCTCCCCGAGGCTACGAGCAGTACTTC.

The J gene is TRBJ1-2, the V gene TRBV29-1; 7 bases agree with TRBD1. The CDR3 consists of 12 residues. Looked up from germline, CDR1 is SQVTM and CDR2 is ANQGSEA. The J segment lost 3 bases and the V segment lost 6 bases, leaving 4 bases of the junction unmatched. The CDR3 reads CSVRDSYYGYTF. CDR3 DNA: TGCAGCGTCCGGGACAGCTACTATGGCTACACCTTC.

The gene calls are TRBV5-6 and TRBJ1-2; TRBD1 aligns across 9 bases. Germline lookup yields CDR1 SGHDT and CDR2 YYEEEE. This CDR3 spans 15 amino acids. The trim removed 4 bases at V and 3 bases at J, leaving 7 bases unmatched. The CDR3 protein is CASSAWDRVDYGYTF. The DNA for the CDR3 is TGTGCCAGCAGCGCCTGGGACAGGGTAGACTATGGCTACACCTTC.

The chain joins TRBV11-2 to TRBJ2-2, with D tentatively TRBD1 or TRBD2 (5 bases each). The CDR3 covers 15 residues. CDR1 and CDR2 from the germline V gene are SGHAT and FQNNGV. Trimming stripped 6 bases from V and 7 bases from J, with 18 bases between. The CDR3, as DNA: TGTGCCAGCAGTATTACCTGGGGGTTGGGCGGGGAGCTGTTTTTT. Translation gives CASSITWGLGGELFF.